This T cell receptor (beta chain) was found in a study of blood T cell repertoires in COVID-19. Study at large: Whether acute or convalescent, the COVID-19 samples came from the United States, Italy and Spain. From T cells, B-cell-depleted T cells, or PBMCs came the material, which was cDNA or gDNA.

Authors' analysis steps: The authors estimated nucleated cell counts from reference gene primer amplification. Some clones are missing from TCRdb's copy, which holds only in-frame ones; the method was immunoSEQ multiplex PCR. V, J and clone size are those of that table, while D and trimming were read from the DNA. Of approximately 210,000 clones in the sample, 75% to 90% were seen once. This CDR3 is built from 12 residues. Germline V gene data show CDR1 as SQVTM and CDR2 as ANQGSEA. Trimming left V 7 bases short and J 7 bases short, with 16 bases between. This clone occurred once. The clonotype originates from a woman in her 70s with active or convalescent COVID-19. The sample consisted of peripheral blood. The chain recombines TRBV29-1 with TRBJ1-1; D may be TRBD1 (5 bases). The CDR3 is CSGADWGDEAFF. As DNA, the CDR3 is TGCAGCGGGGCCGACTGGGGCGATGAAGCTTTCTTT.